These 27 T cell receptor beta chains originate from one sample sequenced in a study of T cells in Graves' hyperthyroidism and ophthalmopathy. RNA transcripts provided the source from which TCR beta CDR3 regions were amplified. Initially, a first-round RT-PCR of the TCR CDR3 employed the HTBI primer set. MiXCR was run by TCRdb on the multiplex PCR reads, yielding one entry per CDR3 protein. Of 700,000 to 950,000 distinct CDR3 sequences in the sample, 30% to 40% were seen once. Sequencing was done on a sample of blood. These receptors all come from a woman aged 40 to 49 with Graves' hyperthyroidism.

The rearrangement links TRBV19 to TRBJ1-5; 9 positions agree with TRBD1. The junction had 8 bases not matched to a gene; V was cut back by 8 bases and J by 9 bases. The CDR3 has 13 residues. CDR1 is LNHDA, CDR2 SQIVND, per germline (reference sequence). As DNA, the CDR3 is TGTGCCAGTTCCGGGACAGGGATTCGGCCCCAGCATTTT. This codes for CASSGTGIRPQHF.

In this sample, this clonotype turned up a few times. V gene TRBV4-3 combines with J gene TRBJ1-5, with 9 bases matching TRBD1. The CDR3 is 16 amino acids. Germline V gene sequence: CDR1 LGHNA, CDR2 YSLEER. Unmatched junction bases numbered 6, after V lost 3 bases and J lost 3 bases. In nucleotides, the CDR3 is TGCGCCAGCAGCCAGGACCGGGACAGGGCCAATCAGCCCCAGCATTTT. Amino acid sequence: CASSQDRDRANQPQHF.

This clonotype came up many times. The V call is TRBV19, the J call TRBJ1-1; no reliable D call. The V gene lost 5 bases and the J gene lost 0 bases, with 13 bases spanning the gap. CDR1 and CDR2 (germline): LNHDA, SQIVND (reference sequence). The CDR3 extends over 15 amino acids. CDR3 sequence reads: CASSLQDHMNTEAFF. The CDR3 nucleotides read TGTGCCAGTAGTCTCCAGGACCACATGAACACTGAAGCTTTCTTT. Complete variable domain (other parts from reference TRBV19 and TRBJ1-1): DGGITQSPKYLFRKEGQNVTLSCEQNLNHDAMYWYRQDPGQGLRLIYYSQIVNDFQKGDIAEGYSVSREKKESFPLTVTSAQKNPTAFYLCASSLQDHMNTEAFFGQGTRLTVV.

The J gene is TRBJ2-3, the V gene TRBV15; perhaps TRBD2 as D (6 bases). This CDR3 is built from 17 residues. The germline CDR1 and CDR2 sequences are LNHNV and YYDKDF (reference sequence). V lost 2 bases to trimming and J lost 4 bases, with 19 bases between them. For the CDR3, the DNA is TGTGCCACCAGCAGAACGGAGGGCGGGATAGCAGCAGATACGCAGTATTTT. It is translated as CATSRTEGGIAADTQYF.

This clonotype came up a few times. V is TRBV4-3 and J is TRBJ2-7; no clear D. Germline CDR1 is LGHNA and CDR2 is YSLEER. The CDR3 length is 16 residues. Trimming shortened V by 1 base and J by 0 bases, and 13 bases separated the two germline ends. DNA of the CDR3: TGCGCCAGCAGCCAAGGGTGGTCGGCAGACTCCTACGAGCAGTACTTC. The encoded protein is CASSQGWSADSYEQYF.

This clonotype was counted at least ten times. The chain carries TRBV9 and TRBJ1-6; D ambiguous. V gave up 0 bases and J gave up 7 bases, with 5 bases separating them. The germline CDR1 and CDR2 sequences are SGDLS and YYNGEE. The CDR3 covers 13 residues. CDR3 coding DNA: TGTGCCAGCAGCGTAGGCCAGAATTCACCCCTCCACTTT. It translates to CASSVGQNSPLHF. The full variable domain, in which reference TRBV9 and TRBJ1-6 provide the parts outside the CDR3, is DSGVTQTPKHLITATGQRVTLRCSPRSGDLSVYWYQQSLDQGLQFLIQYYNGEERAKGNILERFSAQQFPDLHSELNLSSLELGDSALYFCASSVGQNSPLHFGNGTRLTVT.

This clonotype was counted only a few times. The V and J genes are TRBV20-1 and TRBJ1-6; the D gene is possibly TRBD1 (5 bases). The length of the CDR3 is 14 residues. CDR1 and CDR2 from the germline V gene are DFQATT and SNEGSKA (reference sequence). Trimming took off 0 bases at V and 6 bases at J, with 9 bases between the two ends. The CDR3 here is CSAREGTLNSPLHF. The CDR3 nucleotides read TGCAGTGCTAGAGAAGGGACCCTTAATTCACCCCTCCACTTT.

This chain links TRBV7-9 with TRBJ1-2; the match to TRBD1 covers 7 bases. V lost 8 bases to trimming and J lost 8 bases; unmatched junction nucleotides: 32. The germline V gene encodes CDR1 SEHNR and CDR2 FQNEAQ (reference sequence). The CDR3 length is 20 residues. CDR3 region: CASGSGSVETGTVFDGGYTF. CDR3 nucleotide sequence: TGTGCCAGCGGCTCGGGTTCAGTTGAAACCGGGACAGTCTTCGACGGGGGCTACACCTTC.

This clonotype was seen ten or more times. The CDR3 nucleotides read TGCAGTGCTAGGACAGGGGACAGGGGCGAGCAGTACTTC. This translates into CSARTGDRGEQYF. The gene calls are TRBV20-1 and TRBJ2-7, with 10 bases matching TRBD1. Germline V gene sequence: CDR1 DFQATT, CDR2 SNEGSKA (reference sequence). Germline trimming cut 3 bases from V and 6 bases from J; bases unmatched to any gene: 5. This CDR3 spans 13 amino acids.

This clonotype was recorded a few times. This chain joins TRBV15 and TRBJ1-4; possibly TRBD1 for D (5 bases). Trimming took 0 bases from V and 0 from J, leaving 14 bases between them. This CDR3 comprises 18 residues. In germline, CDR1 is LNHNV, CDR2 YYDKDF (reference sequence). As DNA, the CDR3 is TGTGCCACCAGCAGAGATTCCATTCGCAGGGCAACTAATGAAAAACTGTTTTTT. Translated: CATSRDSIRRATNEKLFF. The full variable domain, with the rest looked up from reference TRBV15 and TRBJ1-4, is DAMVIQNPRYQVTQFGKPVTLSCSQTLNHNVMYWYQQKSSQAPKLLFHYYDKDFNNEADTPDNFQSRRPNTSFCFLDIRSPGLGDTAMYLCATSRDSIRRATNEKLFFGSGTQLSVL.

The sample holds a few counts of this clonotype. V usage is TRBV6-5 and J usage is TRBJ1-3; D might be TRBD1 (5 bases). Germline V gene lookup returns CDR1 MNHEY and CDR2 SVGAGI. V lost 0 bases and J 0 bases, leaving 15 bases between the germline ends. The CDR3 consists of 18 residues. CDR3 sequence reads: CASSYSQYGGGSGNTIYF. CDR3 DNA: TGTGCCAGCAGTTACTCCCAGTATGGTGGGGGCTCTGGAAACACCATATATTTT.

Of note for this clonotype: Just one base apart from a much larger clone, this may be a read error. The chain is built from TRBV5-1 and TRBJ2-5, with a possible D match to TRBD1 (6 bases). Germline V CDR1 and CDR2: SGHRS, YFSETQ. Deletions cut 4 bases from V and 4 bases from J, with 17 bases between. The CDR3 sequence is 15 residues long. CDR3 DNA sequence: TGCGCCAGCAGCCTCGACAGGCCGCAGGGAGAGACCCAGTACTTC. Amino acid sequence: CASSLDRPQGETQYF.

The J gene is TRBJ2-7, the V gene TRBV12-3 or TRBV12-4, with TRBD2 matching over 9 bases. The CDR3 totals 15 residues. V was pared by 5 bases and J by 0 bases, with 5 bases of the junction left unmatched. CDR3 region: CASSPPGLASYEQYF. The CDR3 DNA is TGTGCCAGCAGTCCCCCGGGACTAGCCTCCTACGAGCAGTACTTC.

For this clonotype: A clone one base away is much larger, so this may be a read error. The CDR3 is CASSLTTGKYEQYF. CDR3 in DNA: TGTGCCAGCAGCTTGACTACAGGGAAGTACGAGCAGTACTTC. V and J are TRBV7-9 and TRBJ2-7; a possible D gene is TRBD1 (6 bases). This CDR3 has 14 amino acids. The V gene lost 3 bases and the J gene lost 4 bases, with 13 bases spanning the gap. The V gene's germline CDR1 is SEHNR and CDR2 FQNEAQ (reference sequence).

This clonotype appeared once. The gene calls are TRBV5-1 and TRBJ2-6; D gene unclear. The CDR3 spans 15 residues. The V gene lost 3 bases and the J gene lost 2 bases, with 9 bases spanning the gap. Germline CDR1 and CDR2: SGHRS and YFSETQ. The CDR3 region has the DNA TGCGCCAGCAGCTCCAGGTCCCCTGGGGCCAACGTCCTGACTTTC. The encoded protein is CASSSRSPGANVLTF.

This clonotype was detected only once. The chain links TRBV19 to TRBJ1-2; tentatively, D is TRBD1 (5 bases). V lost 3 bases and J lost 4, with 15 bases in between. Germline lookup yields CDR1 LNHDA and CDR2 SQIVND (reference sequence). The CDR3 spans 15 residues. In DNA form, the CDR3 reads TGTGCCAGTAGTATGGGTCCAGGGCCGGGCTATGGCTACACCTTC. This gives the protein CASSMGPGPGYGYTF.

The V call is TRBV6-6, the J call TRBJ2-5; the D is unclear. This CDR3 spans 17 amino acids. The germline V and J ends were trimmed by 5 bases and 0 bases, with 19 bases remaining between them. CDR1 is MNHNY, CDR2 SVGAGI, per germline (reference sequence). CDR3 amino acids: CASSPLFLLTYQETQYF. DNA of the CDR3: TGTGCCAGCAGTCCCCTCTTTCTTCTCACGTACCAAGAGACCCAGTACTTC.

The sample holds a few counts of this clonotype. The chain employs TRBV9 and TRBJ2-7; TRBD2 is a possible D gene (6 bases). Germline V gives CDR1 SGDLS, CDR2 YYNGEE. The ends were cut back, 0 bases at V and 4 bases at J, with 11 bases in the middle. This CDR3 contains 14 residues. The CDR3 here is CASSVGGRNYEQYF. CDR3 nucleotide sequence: TGTGCCAGCAGCGTAGGTGGGAGGAATTACGAGCAGTACTTC. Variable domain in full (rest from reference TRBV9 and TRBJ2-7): DSGVTQTPKHLITATGQRVTLRCSPRSGDLSVYWYQQSLDQGLQFLIQYYNGEERAKGNILERFSAQQFPDLHSELNLSSLELGDSALYFCASSVGGRNYEQYFGPGTRLTVT.

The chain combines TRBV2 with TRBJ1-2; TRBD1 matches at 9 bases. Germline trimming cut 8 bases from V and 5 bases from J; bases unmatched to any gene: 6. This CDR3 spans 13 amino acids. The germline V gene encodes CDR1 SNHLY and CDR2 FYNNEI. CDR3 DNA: TGTGCCAGCGGAACAGGGGGCGGATATGGCTACACCTTC. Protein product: CASGTGGGYGYTF.

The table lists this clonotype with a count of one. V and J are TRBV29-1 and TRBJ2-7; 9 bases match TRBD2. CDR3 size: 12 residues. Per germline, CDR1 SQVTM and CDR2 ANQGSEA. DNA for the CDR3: TGCAGTCATAGCGGGAGAACCTACGAGCAGTACTTC. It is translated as CSHSGRTYEQYF.

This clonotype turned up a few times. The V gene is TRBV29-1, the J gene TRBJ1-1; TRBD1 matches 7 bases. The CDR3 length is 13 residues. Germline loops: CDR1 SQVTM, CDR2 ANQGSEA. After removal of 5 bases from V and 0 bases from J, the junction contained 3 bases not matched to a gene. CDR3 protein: CSVTGQLNTEAFF. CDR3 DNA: TGCAGCGTTACGGGACAGTTGAACACTGAAGCTTTCTTT.

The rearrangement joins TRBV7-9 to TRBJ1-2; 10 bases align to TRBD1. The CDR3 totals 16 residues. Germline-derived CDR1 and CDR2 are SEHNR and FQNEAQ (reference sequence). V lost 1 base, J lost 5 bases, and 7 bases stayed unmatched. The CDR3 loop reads CASSLGDLGQGYGYTF. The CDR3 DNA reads TGTGCCAGCAGCTTAGGAGACTTGGGACAGGGGTATGGCTACACCTTC.

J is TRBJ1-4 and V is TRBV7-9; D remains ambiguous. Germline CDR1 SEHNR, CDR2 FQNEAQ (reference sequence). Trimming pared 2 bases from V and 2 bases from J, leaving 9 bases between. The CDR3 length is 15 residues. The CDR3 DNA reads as TGTGCCAGCAGCTTATATGGGTCGACTAATGAAAAACTGTTTTTT. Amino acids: CASSLYGSTNEKLFF.

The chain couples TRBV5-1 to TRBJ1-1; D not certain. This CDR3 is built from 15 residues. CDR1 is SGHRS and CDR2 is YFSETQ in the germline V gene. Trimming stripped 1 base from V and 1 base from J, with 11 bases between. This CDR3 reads CASSLFREPNTEAFF. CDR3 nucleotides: TGCGCCAGCAGCTTGTTTAGGGAGCCGAACACTGAAGCTTTCTTT.

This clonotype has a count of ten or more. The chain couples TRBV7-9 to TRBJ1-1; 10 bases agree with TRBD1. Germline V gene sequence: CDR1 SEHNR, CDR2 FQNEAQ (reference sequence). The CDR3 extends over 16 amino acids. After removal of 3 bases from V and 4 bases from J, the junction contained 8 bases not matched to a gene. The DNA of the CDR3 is TGTGCCAGCAGCTTCTGGACAGGGGGGAGGAGCACTGAAGCTTTCTTT. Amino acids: CASSFWTGGRSTEAFF.

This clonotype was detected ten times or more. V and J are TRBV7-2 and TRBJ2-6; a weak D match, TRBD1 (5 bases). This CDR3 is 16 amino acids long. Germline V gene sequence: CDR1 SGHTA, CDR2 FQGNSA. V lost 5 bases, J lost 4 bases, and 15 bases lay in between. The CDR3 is CASSRNQGSGANVLTF. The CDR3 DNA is TGTGCCAGCAGCCGTAACCAGGGCTCCGGGGCCAACGTCCTGACTTTC.

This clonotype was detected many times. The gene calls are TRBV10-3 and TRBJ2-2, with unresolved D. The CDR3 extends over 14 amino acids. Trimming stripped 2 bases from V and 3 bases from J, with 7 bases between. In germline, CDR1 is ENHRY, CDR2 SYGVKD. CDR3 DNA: TGTGCCATCAGTGAGCTAGGAGACACCGGGGAGCTGTTTTTT. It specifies CAISELGDTGELFF.